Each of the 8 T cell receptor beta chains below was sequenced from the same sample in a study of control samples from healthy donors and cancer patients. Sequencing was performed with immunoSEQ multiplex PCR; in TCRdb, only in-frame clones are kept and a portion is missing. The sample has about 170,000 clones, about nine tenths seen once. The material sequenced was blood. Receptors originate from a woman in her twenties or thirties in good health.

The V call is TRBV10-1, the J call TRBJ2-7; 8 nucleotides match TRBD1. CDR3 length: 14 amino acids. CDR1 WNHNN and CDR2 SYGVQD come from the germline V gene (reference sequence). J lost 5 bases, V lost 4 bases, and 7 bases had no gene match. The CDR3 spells CASSVGQGPDEQYF. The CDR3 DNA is TGCGCCAGCAGTGTAGGACAGGGTCCAGACGAGCAGTACTTC.

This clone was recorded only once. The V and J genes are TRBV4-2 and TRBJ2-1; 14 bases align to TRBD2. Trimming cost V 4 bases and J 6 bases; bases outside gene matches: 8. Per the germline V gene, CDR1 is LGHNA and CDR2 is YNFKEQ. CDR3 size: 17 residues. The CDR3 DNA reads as TGTGCCAGCAGCCGACCTGCCGGGACTAGCGGGAGCAATGAGCAGTTCTTC. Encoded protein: CASSRPAGTSGSNEQFF.

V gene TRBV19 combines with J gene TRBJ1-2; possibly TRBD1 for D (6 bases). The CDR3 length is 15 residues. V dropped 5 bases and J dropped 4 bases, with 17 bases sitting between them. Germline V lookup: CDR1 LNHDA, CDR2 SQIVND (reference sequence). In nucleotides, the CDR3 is TGTGCCAGTAGTCAACAGGGTCCATCAACCTATGGCTACACCTTC. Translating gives CASSQQGPSTYGYTF.

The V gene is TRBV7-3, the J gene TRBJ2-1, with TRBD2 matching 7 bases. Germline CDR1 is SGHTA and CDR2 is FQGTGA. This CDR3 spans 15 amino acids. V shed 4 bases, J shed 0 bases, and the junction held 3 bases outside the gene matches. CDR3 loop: CASSSSGYSYNEQFF. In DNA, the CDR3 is TGTGCCAGCAGCTCTAGCGGCTACTCCTACAATGAGCAGTTCTTC.

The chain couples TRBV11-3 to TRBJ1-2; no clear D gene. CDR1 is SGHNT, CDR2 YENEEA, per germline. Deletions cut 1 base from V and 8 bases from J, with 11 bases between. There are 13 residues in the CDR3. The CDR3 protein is CASSLAGLGGYTF. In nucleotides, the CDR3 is TGTGCCAGCAGCTTAGCCGGGCTGGGAGGCTACACCTTC.

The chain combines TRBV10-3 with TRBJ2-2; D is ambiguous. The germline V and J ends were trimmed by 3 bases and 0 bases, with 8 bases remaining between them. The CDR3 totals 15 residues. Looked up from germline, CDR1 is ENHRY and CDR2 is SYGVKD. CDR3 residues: CAISDKGANTGELFF. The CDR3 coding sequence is TGTGCCATCAGTGATAAGGGTGCGAACACCGGGGAGCTGTTTTTT.

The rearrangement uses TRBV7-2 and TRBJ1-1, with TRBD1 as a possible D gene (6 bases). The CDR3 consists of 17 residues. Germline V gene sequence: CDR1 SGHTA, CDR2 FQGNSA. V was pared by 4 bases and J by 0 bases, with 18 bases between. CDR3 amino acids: CASSSQSTGKMNTEAFF. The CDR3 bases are TGTGCCAGCAGCTCGCAAAGCACAGGGAAAATGAACACTGAAGCTTTCTTT.

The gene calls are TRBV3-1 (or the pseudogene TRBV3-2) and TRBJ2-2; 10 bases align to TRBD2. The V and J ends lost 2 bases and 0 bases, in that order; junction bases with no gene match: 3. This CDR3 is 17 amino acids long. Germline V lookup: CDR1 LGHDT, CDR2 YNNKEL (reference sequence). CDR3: CASSQPGLAANTGELFF. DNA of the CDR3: TGTGCCAGCAGCCAACCCGGACTAGCGGCGAACACCGGGGAGCTGTTTTTT.